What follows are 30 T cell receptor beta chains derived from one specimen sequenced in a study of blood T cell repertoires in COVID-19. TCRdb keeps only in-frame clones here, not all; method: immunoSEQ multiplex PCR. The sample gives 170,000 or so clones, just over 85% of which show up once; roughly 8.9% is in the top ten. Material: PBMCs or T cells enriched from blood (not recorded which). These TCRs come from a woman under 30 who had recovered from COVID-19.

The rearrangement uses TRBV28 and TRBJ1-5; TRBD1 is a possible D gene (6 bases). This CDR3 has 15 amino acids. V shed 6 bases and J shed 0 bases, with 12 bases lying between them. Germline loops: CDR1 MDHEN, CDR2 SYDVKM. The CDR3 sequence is CASRPTGISNQPQHF. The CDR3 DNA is TGTGCCAGCAGACCCACAGGGATTAGCAATCAGCCCCAGCATTTT.

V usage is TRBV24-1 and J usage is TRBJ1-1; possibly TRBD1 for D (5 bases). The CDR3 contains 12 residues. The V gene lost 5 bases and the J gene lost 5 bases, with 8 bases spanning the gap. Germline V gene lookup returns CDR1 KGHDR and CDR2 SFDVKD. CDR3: CATSGTRTEAFF. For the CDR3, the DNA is TGTGCCACCAGTGGGACAAGGACTGAAGCTTTCTTT.

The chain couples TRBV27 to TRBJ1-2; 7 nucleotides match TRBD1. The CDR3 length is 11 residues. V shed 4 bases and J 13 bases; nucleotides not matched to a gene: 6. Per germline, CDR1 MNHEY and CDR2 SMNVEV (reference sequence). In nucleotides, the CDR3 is TGTGCCAGCAGTTCCCCGGGACAGATCACCTTC. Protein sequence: CASSSPGQITF.

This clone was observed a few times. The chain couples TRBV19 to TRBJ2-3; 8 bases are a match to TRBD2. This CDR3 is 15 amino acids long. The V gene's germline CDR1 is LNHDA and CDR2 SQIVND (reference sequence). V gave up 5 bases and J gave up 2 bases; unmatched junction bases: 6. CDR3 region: CASSLRGGATDTQYF. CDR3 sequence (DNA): TGTGCCAGTAGTTTACGGGGGGGTGCCACAGATACGCAGTATTTT.

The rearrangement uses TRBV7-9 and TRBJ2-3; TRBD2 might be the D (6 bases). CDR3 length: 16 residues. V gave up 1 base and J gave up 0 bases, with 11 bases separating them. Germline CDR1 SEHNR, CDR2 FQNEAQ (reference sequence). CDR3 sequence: CASSLGFGLSTDTQYF. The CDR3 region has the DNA TGTGCCAGCAGCTTAGGTTTCGGACTAAGCACAGATACGCAGTATTTT.

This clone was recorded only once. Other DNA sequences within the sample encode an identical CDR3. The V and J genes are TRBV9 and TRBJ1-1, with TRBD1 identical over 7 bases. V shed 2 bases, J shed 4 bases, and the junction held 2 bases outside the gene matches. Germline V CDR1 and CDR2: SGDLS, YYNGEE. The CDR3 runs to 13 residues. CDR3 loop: CASSVSGGTEAFF. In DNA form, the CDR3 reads TGTGCCAGCAGCGTGTCAGGGGGCACTGAAGCTTTCTTT.

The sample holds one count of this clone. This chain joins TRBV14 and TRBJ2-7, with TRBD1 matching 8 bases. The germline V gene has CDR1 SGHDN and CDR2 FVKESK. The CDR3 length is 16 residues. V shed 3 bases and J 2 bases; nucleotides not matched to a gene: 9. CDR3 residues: CASSQHTGGAPYEQYF. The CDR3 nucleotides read TGTGCCAGCAGCCAGCACACAGGGGGAGCCCCCTACGAGCAGTACTTC.

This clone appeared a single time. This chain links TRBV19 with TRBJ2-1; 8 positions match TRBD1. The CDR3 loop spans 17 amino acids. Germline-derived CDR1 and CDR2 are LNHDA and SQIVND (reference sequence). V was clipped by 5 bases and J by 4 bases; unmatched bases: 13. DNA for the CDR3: TGTGCCAGTAGTTCACCTCCCGGGACAGGCCGTTACAATGAGCAGTTCTTC. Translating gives CASSSPPGTGRYNEQFF.

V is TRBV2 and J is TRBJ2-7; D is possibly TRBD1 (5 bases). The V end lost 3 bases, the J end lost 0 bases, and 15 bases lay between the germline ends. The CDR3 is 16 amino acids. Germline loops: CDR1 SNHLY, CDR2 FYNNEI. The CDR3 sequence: CASSEGFPDTSYEQYF. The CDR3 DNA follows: TGTGCCAGCAGTGAGGGATTCCCGGACACCTCCTACGAGCAGTACTTC.

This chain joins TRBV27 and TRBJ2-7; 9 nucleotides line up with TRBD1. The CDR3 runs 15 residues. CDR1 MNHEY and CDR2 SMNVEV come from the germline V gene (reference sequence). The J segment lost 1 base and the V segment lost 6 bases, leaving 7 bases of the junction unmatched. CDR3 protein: CASRSVGTGSYEQYF. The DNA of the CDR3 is TGTGCCAGCAGGTCAGTCGGGACAGGGTCCTACGAGCAGTACTTC.

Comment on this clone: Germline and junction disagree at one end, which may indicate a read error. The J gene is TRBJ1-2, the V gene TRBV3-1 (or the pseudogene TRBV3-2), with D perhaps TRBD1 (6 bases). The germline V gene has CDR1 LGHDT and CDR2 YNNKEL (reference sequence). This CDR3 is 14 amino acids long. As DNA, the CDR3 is TGTGCCAGCAGCCCGGCCAGCGGAGGGGGGGGTTCAGTCTTC. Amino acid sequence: CASSPASGGGGSVF.

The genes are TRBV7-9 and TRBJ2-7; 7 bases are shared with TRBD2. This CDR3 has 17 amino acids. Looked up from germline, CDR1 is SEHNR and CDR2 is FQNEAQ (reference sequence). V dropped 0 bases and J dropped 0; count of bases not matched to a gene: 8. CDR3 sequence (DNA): TGTGCCAGCAGCTTAGCGGATGGGGGAGGGTCCTCCTACGAGCAGTACTTC. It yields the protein CASSLADGGGSSYEQYF. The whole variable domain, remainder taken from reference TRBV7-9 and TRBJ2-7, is DTGVSQNPRHKITKRGQNVTFRCDPISEHNRLYWYRQTLGQGPEFLTYFQNEAQLEKSRLLSDRFSAERPKGSFSTLEIQRTEQGDSAMYLCASSLADGGGSSYEQYFGPGTRLTVT.

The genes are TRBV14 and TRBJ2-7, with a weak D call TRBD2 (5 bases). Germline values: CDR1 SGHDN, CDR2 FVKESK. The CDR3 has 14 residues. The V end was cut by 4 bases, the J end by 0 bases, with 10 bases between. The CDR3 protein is CASSRTASSYEQYF. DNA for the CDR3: TGTGCCAGCAGCCGGACTGCTAGCTCCTACGAGCAGTACTTC.

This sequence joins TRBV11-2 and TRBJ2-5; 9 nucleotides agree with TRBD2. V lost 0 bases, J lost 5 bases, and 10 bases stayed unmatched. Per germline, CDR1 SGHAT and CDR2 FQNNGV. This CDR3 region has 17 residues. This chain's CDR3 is CASSLDLAAGGPETQYF. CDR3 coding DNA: TGTGCCAGCAGCTTAGATCTAGCGGCGGGGGGGCCGGAGACCCAGTACTTC.

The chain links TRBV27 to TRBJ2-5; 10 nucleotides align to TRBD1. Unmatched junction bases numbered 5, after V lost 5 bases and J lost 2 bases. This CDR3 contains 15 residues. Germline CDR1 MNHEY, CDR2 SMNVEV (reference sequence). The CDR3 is CASSQGQGRQETQYF. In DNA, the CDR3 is TGTGCCAGCAGTCAGGGACAGGGGAGGCAAGAGACCCAGTACTTC.

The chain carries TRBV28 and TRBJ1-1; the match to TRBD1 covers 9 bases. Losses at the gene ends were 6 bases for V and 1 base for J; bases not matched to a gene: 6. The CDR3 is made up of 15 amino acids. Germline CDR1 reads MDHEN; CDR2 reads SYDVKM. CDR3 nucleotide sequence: TGTGCCAGCAGCTCCATGGGACAGGGGAACACTGAAGCTTTCTTT. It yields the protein CASSSMGQGNTEAFF.

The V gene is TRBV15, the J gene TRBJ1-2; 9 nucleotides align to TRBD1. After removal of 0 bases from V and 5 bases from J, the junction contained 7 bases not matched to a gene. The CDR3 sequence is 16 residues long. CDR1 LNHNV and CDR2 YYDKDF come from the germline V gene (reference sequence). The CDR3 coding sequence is TGTGCCACCAGCAGAGATTGGCAGGGACAGGGATATGGCTACACCTTC. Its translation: CATSRDWQGQGYGYTF.

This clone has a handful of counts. The CDR3: CASSLSAGANTGELFF. The CDR3 DNA sequence: TGTGCCAGCAGTTTATCAGCGGGGGCGAACACCGGGGAGCTGTTTTTT. The chain uses TRBV27 and TRBJ2-2; 8 nucleotides line up with TRBD2. After removal of 0 bases from V and 0 bases from J, the junction contained 0 bases not matched to a gene. Looked up from germline, CDR1 is MNHEY and CDR2 is SMNVEV (reference sequence). The CDR3 length is 16 residues.

The CDR3 protein is CASSPRAVLTF. The CDR3 nucleotides read TGTGCCAGCAGCCCGCGGGCCGTCCTGACTTTC. The rearrangement links TRBV7-2 to TRBJ2-6, with a tentative D call TRBD2 (5 bases). Deletions cut 5 bases from V and 12 bases from J, with 8 bases between. The CDR3 totals 11 residues. The V gene's germline CDR1 is SGHTA and CDR2 FQGNSA.

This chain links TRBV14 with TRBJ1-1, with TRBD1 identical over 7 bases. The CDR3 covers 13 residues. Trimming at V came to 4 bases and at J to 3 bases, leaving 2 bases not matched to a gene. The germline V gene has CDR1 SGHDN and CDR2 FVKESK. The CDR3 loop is CASSRDSYTEAFF. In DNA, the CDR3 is TGTGCCAGCAGCCGGGACAGTTACACTGAAGCTTTCTTT.

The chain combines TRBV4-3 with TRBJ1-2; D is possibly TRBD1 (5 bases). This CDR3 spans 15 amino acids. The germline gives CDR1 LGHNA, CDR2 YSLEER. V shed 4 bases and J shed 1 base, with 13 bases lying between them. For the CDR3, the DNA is TGCGCCAGCAGCCCAGCCGCGACAGTTAACTATGGCTACACCTTC. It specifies CASSPAATVNYGYTF.

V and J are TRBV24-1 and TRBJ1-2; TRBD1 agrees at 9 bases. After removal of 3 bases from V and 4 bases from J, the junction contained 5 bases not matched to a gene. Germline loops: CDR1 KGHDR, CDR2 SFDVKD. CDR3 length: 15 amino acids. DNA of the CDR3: TGTGCCACCAGTGATCCACAGGGGGCGCCCTATGGCTACACCTTC. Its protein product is CATSDPQGAPYGYTF.

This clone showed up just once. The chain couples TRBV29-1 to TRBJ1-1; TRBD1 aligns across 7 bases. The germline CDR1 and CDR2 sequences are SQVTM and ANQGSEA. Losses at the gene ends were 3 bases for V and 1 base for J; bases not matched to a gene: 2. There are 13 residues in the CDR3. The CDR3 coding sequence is TGCAGCGTTGACGCAGGGGGGAACACTGAAGCTTTCTTT. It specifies CSVDAGGNTEAFF.

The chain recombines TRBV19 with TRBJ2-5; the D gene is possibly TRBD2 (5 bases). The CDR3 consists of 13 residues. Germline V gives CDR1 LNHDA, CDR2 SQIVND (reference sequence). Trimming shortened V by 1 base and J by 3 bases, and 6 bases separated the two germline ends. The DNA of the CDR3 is TGTGCCAGTAGTATAGTGGAGGAAGAGACCCAGTACTTC. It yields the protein CASSIVEEETQYF.

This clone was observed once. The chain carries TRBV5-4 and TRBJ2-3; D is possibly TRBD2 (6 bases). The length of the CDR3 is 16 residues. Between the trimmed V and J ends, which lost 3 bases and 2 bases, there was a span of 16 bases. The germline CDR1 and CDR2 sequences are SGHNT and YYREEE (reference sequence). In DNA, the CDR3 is TGTGCCAGCAGCTCCGGGACTCCGAAATTCACAGATACGCAGTATTTT. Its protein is CASSSGTPKFTDTQYF.

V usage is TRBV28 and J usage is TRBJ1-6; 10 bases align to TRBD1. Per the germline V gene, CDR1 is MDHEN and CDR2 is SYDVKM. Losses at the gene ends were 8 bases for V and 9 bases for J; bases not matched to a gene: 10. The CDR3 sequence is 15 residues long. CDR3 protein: CASGDRGPSRSPLHF. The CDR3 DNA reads TGTGCCAGCGGGGACAGGGGTCCTTCCCGTTCACCCCTCCACTTT.

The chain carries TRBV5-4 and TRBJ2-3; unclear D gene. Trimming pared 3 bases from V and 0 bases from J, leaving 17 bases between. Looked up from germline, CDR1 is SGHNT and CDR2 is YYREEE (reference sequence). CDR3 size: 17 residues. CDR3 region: CASSSPISGKSTDTQYF. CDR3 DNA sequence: TGTGCCAGCAGCTCCCCCATATCCGGTAAAAGCACAGATACGCAGTATTTT.

The CDR3 coding sequence is TGTGCCAGCAGCGTAGCTGGCAGCGGGGCGGTTCACGAGCAGTACTTC. It yields the protein CASSVAGSGAVHEQYF. The chain combines TRBV9 with TRBJ2-7; 7 bases are a match to TRBD2. The V segment lost 0 bases and the J segment 5 bases; nucleotides outside the gene matches: 11. Germline V gene sequence: CDR1 SGDLS, CDR2 YYNGEE. This CDR3 contains 16 residues.

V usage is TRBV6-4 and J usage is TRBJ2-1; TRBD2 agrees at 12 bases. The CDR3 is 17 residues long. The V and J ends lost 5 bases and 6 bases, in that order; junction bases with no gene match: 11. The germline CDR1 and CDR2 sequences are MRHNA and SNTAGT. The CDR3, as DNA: TGTGCCAGCAGTCCCCAACCGGGACTAGCGGGCGTCAATGAGCAGTTCTTC. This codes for CASSPQPGLAGVNEQFF.

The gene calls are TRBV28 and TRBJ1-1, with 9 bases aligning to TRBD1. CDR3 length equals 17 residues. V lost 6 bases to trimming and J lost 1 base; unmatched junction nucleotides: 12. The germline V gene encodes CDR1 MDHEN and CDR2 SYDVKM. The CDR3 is CASRASQGQGGNTEAFF. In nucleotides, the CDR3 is TGTGCCAGCAGGGCCTCCCAGGGACAGGGAGGGAACACTGAAGCTTTCTTT.